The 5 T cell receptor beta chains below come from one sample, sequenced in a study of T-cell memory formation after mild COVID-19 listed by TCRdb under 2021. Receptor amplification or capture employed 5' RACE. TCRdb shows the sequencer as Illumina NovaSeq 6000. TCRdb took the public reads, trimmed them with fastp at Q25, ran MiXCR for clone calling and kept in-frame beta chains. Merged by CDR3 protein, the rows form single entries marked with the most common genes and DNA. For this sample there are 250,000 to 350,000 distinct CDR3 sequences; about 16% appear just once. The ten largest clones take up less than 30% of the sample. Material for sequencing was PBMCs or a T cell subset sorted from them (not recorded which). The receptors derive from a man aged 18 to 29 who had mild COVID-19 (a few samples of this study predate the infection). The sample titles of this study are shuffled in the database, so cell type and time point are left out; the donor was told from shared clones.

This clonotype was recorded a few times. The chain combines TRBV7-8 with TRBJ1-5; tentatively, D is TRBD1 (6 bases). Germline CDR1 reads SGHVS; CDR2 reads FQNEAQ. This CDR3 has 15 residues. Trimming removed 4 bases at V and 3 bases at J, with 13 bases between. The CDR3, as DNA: TGTGCCAGCAGCTCCCCAGGGGTCCTCAATCAGCCCCAGCATTTT. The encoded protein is CASSSPGVLNQPQHF.

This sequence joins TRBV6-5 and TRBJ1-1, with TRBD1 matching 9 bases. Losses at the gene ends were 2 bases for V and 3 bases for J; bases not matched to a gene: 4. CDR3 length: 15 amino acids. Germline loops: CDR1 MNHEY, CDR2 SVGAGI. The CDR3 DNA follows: TGTGCCAGCAGTTACATCCGGGACAGGGACACTGAAGCTTTCTTT. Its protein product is CASSYIRDRDTEAFF.

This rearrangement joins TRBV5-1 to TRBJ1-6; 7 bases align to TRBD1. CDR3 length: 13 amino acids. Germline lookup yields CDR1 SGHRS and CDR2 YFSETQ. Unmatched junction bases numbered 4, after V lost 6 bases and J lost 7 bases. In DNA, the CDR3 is TGCGCCAGCACCCGGGACAGCAATTCACCCCTCCACTTT. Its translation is CASTRDSNSPLHF.

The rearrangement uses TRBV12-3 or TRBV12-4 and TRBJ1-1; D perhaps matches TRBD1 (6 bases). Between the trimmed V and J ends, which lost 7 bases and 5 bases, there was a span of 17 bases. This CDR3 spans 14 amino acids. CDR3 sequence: CASTALQGGTEAFF. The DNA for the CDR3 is TGTGCCAGCACCGCCCTACAGGGTGGGACTGAAGCTTTCTTT.

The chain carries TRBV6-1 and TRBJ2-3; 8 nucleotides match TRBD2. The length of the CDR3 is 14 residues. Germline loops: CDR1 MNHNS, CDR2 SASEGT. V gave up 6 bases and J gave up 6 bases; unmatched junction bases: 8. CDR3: CASSAREGLDTQYF. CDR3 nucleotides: TGTGCCAGCAGCGCCCGGGAGGGTTTGGATACGCAGTATTTT.